These 19 T cell receptor beta chains share one sample of origin, sequenced in a study of CD8 T cells in Susac syndrome. Reverse transcription used about 0.45 to 1 ug RNA and random hexamers. MiXCR, run by TCRdb on the immunoSEQ multiplex PCR reads, gives a single entry per CDR3 protein. The sample contains about 250,000 distinct CDR3 sequences, around 95% of which appear only once. Sequences were obtained from CD4+ T cells from PBMCs. Receptors were obtained from a human donor with multiple sclerosis.

This clonotype came up once. The gene calls are TRBV7-6 and TRBJ2-3; 8 nucleotides match TRBD1. This CDR3 spans 15 amino acids. The germline V gene has CDR1 SGHVS and CDR2 FNYEAQ. V dropped 1 base and J dropped 4; count of bases not matched to a gene: 4. For the CDR3, the DNA is TGTGCCAGCAGCTTAGAGGACAGGGTGGCAGATACGCAGTATTTT. The encoded protein is CASSLEDRVADTQYF.

V gene TRBV12-3 or TRBV12-4 combines with J gene TRBJ1-1; D might be TRBD1 (5 bases). Trimming took 3 bases from V and 4 from J, leaving 12 bases between them. The length of the CDR3 is 14 residues. CDR3 amino acids: CASSLRGAGTEAFF. CDR3 DNA: TGTGCCAGCAGTTTGAGAGGGGCTGGCACTGAAGCTTTCTTT.

The chain links TRBV2 to TRBJ2-5; no firm D call. Germline CDR1 SNHLY, CDR2 FYNNEI. The CDR3 loop spans 15 amino acids. V lost 1 base and J lost 1, with 10 bases in between. DNA of the CDR3: TGTGCCAGCAGTGAAGGGGGTGTCGGCCAAGAGACCCAGTACTTC. Protein sequence: CASSEGGVGQETQYF.

This clonotype has only a few counts. The V call is TRBV7-2, the J call TRBJ1-5; TRBD1 matches at 9 bases. The CDR3 sequence is 13 residues long. The germline V gene encodes CDR1 SGHTA and CDR2 FQGNSA. V dropped 5 bases and J dropped 9; count of bases not matched to a gene: 5. CDR3 in amino acids: CASSPGQGRPQHF. The CDR3 DNA is TGTGCCAGCAGCCCGGGACAGGGTCGGCCCCAGCATTTT.

The chain has TRBV20-1 and TRBJ2-5; TRBD1 matches at 8 bases. J gave up 5 bases and V 5 bases, and 7 bases lay outside the gene matches. Germline values: CDR1 DFQATT, CDR2 SNEGSKA (reference sequence). The length of the CDR3 is 13 residues. CDR3 DNA: TGCAGTGCTTTTGGGCAGGGGGCCGAGACCCAGTACTTC. Its translation: CSAFGQGAETQYF.

The CDR3 spells CASSLGTSLFF. The DNA for the CDR3 is TGTGCCAGCAGTTTAGGGACTAGCCTGTTTTTT. The V gene is TRBV28, the J gene TRBJ2-2, with TRBD2 identical over 9 bases. Trimming at V came to 2 bases and at J to 14 bases, leaving 0 bases not matched to a gene. The germline V gene has CDR1 MDHEN and CDR2 SYDVKM. The length of the CDR3 is 11 residues.

V gene TRBV7-2 combines with J gene TRBJ1-1, with no clear D. Trimming stripped 5 bases from V and 1 base from J, with 14 bases between. The CDR3 covers 15 residues. Looked up from germline, CDR1 is SGHTA and CDR2 is FQGNSA. The CDR3 DNA reads as TGTGCCAGCAGCCTCTACCCCGCGACGAACACTGAAGCTTTCTTT. This translates into CASSLYPATNTEAFF.

The chain carries TRBV5-1 and TRBJ2-1; 8 bases fit TRBD1. J lost 4 bases, V lost 6 bases, and 9 bases had no gene match. The germline CDR1 and CDR2 sequences are SGHRS and YFSETQ. The CDR3 loop spans 15 amino acids. For the CDR3, the DNA is TGCGCCAGCACCCCAGGGGGCTGGGCGTACAATGAGCAGTTCTTC. This codes for CASTPGGWAYNEQFF.

The chain employs TRBV7-2 and TRBJ1-6, with D possibly matching TRBD1 (6 bases). Germline-derived CDR1 and CDR2 are SGHTA and FQGNSA. There are 15 residues in the CDR3. Trimming left V 3 bases short and J 7 bases short, with 13 bases between. Here the CDR3 DNA reads TGTGCCAGCAGCTTCTCCGGCCAGGGGAATTCACCCCTCCACTTT. Its protein is CASSFSGQGNSPLHF.

The rearrangement links TRBV29-1 to TRBJ2-1; maybe TRBD1 (5 bases). CDR3 length: 15 residues. The germline V gene has CDR1 SQVTM and CDR2 ANQGSEA. V lost 1 base and J lost 3, with 13 bases in between. In nucleotides, the CDR3 is TGCAGCGTTGAAGCCCCGTCTAGGGGCTACAATGAGCAGTTCTTC. This gives the protein CSVEAPSRGYNEQFF.

The rearrangement joins TRBV20-1 to TRBJ2-1, with a possible D match to TRBD1 (7 bases). The CDR3 loop spans 12 amino acids. The V end lost 6 bases, the J end lost 5 bases, and 11 bases lay between the germline ends. Germline V CDR1 and CDR2: DFQATT, SNEGSKA (reference sequence). CDR3 sequence (DNA): TGCAGTGCGCGGAGGGGGCACAATGAGCAGTTCTTC. It is translated as CSARRGHNEQFF.

This chain connects TRBV12-5 to TRBJ1-5, with a tentative D call TRBD1 (5 bases). The CDR3 is 14 amino acids. The ends were cut back, 2 bases at V and 3 bases at J, with 8 bases in the middle. The germline CDR1 and CDR2 sequences are LGHNT and FRNRAP. CDR3 DNA: TGTGCTAGTGGTTTGTCAGGGAACAATCAGCCCCAGCATTTT. Translated, it gives CASGLSGNNQPQHF.

The chain employs TRBV6-5 and TRBJ2-6; D gene uncertain. V was pared by 5 bases and J by 2 bases, with 7 bases between. Germline V lookup: CDR1 MNHEY, CDR2 SVGAGI. CDR3 length: 14 residues. As DNA, the CDR3 is TGTGCCAGCAGTCTGACAACTGGGGCCAACGTCCTGACTTTC. Translated, it gives CASSLTTGANVLTF.

This rearrangement joins TRBV7-9 to TRBJ2-5, with 8 positions matching TRBD2. V shed 5 bases, J shed 6 bases, and the junction held 5 bases outside the gene matches. Per the germline V gene, CDR1 is SEHNR and CDR2 is FQNEAQ (reference sequence). The CDR3 totals 13 residues. For the CDR3, the DNA is TGTGCCAGCAGCCCAGGGACTAGTCAGACCCAGTACTTC. Its translation: CASSPGTSQTQYF. The full variable domain, rest sourced from reference TRBV7-9 and TRBJ2-5, is DTGVSQNPRHKITKRGQNVTFRCDPISEHNRLYWYRQTLGQGPEFLTYFQNEAQLEKSRLLSDRFSAERPKGSFSTLEIQRTEQGDSAMYLCASSPGTSQTQYFGPGTRLLVL.

This chain joins TRBV7-2 and TRBJ1-1; 8 nucleotides match TRBD1. The V gene's germline CDR1 is SGHTA and CDR2 FQGNSA. V shed 5 bases and J 1 base; nucleotides not matched to a gene: 3. The CDR3 is made up of 14 amino acids. The CDR3 DNA reads TGTGCCAGCAGCGCGACAGGGGCGAACACTGAAGCTTTCTTT. It is translated as CASSATGANTEAFF.

The chain employs TRBV3-1 and TRBJ2-7; tentatively, D is TRBD1 or TRBD2 (5 bases each). CDR1 LGHDT and CDR2 YNNKEL come from the germline V gene (reference sequence). The germline V and J ends were trimmed by 6 bases and 3 bases, with 12 bases remaining between them. This CDR3 is built from 13 residues. The CDR3 DNA reads TGTGCCAGCAGTCGGACTGGGGGCTACGAGCAGTACTTC. Its protein is CASSRTGGYEQYF.

CDR3 protein: CASSPSLPRPHGYTF. CDR3 coding DNA: TGTGCCAGCAGTCCCAGCCTCCCGAGACCCCATGGCTACACCTTC. The chain has TRBV28 and TRBJ1-2; D gene ambiguous. The germline gives CDR1 MDHEN, CDR2 SYDVKM. The CDR3 consists of 15 residues. Deletions cut 5 bases from V and 6 bases from J, with 19 bases between.

The rearrangement links TRBV24-1 to TRBJ2-7, with 7 bases aligning to TRBD2. J was trimmed by 4 bases and V by 1 base; bases with no gene match: 9. There are 16 residues in the CDR3. Looked up from germline, CDR1 is KGHDR and CDR2 is SFDVKD. The CDR3 region has the DNA TGTGCCACCAGTGATTTAAGGGCTAGCGGCTATTACGAGCAGTACGTC. Protein product: CATSDLRASGYYEQYV.

This sequence joins TRBV9 and TRBJ1-2; 8 positions agree with TRBD1. Germline V gives CDR1 SGDLS, CDR2 YYNGEE. This CDR3 is built from 14 residues. Trimming took 0 bases from V and 7 from J; bases not matched to a gene: 5. The CDR3 reads CASSVGQGLGGYTF. CDR3 bases: TGTGCCAGCAGCGTAGGACAGGGGCTCGGTGGCTACACCTTC.